This entry lists 8 T cell receptor beta chains sequenced from one sample in a study of T cell repertoires in cytomegalovirus infection (dated by TCRdb to between 2018 and 2021). Antigens for these TCRs are unknown. The sample's treatment or condition, from its label and the paper: in vitro stimulation with specific CMV peptide epitopes to enrich CMV-specific T cells. Data came from an Illumina HiSeq 1500. The public sequencing data were trimmed at Q25 with fastp and processed into clonotypes with MiXCR by TCRdb, which kept only in-frame beta chains. CDR3 protein sequences are deduplicated, and each keeps its most common genes and DNA. The sample table holds under 120,000 distinct CDR3 sequences, of which about 40% were seen once. The ten largest clones add up to 65% to 75% of the sample. The source material was CD8+ T cells from cultured PBMCs, sampled from culture after CMV antigen stimulation. All receptors come from a human donor in good health (CMV status not recorded). Some clones in this sample may be carry-over from other donors' samples.

About this clonotype: Possible read error: a much larger clone is one base away. This chain joins TRBV7-6 and TRBJ2-7, with D maybe TRBD2 (6 bases). Germline CDR1 reads SGHVS; CDR2 reads FNYEAQ. This CDR3 region has 14 residues. The DNA for the CDR3 is TGTGCCGGCAGCTTAGGGACGGGGGACTACGAGCAGTACTTC. Protein product: CAGSLGTGDYEQYF.

This clonotype turned up a few times. V usage is TRBV20-1 and J usage is TRBJ2-5, with D perhaps matching TRBD2 (5 bases). V lost 5 bases and J lost 0, with 16 bases in between. This CDR3 comprises 15 residues. Germline V gives CDR1 DFQATT, CDR2 SNEGSKA (reference sequence). The CDR3 spells CSAPDRSGNQETQYF. DNA for the CDR3: TGCAGTGCTCCAGACCGGTCGGGGAACCAAGAGACCCAGTACTTC.

V gene TRBV18 combines with J gene TRBJ2-7; the match to TRBD1 covers 11 bases. Germline CDR1 is KGHSH and CDR2 is LQKENI. This CDR3 comprises 17 residues. V was clipped by 1 base and J by 3 bases; unmatched bases: 8. DNA for the CDR3: TGTGCCAGCTCACCACTGAGAGTGGGACAGGGGGTCTACGAGCAGTACTTC. This encodes CASSPLRVGQGVYEQYF.

In its sample, this clonotype was seen a few times. The V call is TRBV5-6, the J call TRBJ2-7; D possibly corresponds to TRBD1 (5 bases). The germline V and J ends were trimmed by 4 bases and 0 bases, with 8 bases remaining between them. CDR1 is SGHDT and CDR2 is YYEEEE in the germline V gene. The CDR3 is 13 amino acids. For the CDR3, the DNA is TGTGCCAGCAGCGAGGACAACTCCTACGAGCAGTACTTC. Translated, it gives CASSEDNSYEQYF.

This rearrangement joins TRBV6-6 to TRBJ2-5, with 11 nucleotides matching TRBD2. J was trimmed by 5 bases and V by 4 bases; bases with no gene match: 0. CDR3 length equals 13 residues. Germline V lookup: CDR1 MNHNY, CDR2 SVGAGI (reference sequence). This CDR3 reads CASSWTSGETQYF. In nucleotides, the CDR3 is TGTGCCAGCAGTTGGACTAGCGGGGAGACCCAGTACTTC.

This chain joins TRBV5-6 and TRBJ1-2, with D unresolved. The CDR3 contains 14 residues. Germline lookup yields CDR1 SGHDT and CDR2 YYEEEE. V dropped 3 bases and J dropped 6 bases, with 15 bases sitting between them. CDR3: CASSYFPPTHGYTF. In DNA form, the CDR3 reads TGTGCCAGCAGCTACTTTCCCCCCACCCATGGCTACACCTTC.

This clonotype occurred a few times. The chain combines TRBV2 with TRBJ2-7, with 14 bases matching TRBD2. V shed 6 bases, J shed 3 bases, and the junction held 4 bases outside the gene matches. CDR1 SNHLY and CDR2 FYNNEI come from the germline V gene. The CDR3 extends over 15 amino acids. CDR3 bases: TGTGCCAGCAGGGAGACTAGCGGGGGGGACTACGAGCAGTACTTC. Translated, it gives CASRETSGGDYEQYF.

This clonotype was observed a handful of times. This rearrangement joins TRBV7-6 to TRBJ2-3; 12 nucleotides agree with TRBD2. With V trimmed by 5 bases and J by 7 bases, 13 bases remained unmatched. The germline V gene has CDR1 SGHVS and CDR2 FNYEAQ. This CDR3 contains 17 residues. In DNA, the CDR3 is TGTGCCAGCAGCCCTAGGACTAGCGGGGAGACCATCTATACGCAGTATTTT. Encoded protein: CASSPRTSGETIYTQYF.